Following are 4 T cell receptor beta chains from one sample sequenced in a study of radiotherapy plus CTLA-4 blockade in lung cancer. The table came from immunoSEQ multiplex PCR; TCRdb's copy has only in-frame clones and leaves some out. The repertoire has 30,000 or so clones, under 85% of them found once; the top ten carry roughly 5.1%. The input for sequencing was peripheral blood, taken from a patient treated with radiotherapy plus ipilimumab. Every receptor here comes from a human donor with non-small cell lung cancer whose response to radiotherapy plus ipilimumab could not be evaluated.

The genes are TRBV27 and TRBJ2-2; 8 bases map to TRBD2. The V gene end was trimmed by 4 bases and the J gene end by 5 bases; junction bases not matched to a gene: 6. This CDR3 spans 15 amino acids. Germline-derived CDR1 and CDR2 are MNHEY and SMNVEV (reference sequence). Here the CDR3 reads CASSSLGGRTGELFF. The CDR3 DNA reads TGTGCCAGCAGTTCCCTCGGCGGGAGGACCGGGGAGCTGTTTTTT.

This clone is deemed medium-sized (0.01 to 0.1%). The chain combines TRBV6-6 with TRBJ1-5; D perhaps matches TRBD1 (5 bases). Germline values: CDR1 MNHNY, CDR2 SVGAGI (reference sequence). The CDR3 is made up of 14 amino acids. The V gene lost 2 bases and the J gene lost 3 bases, with 8 bases spanning the gap. CDR3 nucleotides: TGTGCCAGCAGTTACCCGGGACTCAATCAGCCCCAGCATTTT. Amino acids: CASSYPGLNQPQHF.

The chain has TRBV5-6 and TRBJ2-2; 9 nucleotides agree with TRBD1. Germline trimming cut 8 bases from V and 7 bases from J; bases unmatched to any gene: 12. The CDR3 totals 15 residues. In germline, CDR1 is SGHDT, CDR2 YYEEEE. The CDR3 here is CASTKGTGFIGELFF. The CDR3 coding sequence is TGTGCCAGTACGAAGGGGACAGGGTTTATCGGGGAGCTGTTTTTT.

Here the CDR3 DNA reads TGCGCCAGCAGCCAAGTGTCCCTGCTAGAGCCCGGGGAGCTGTTTTTT. It translates to CASSQVSLLEPGELFF. V gene TRBV4-3 combines with J gene TRBJ2-2; D unresolved. The CDR3 extends over 16 amino acids. Deletions cut 1 base from V and 6 bases from J, with 15 bases between. The germline CDR1 and CDR2 sequences are LGHNA and YSLEER.